This passage covers 19 T cell receptor beta chains from one sample sequenced in a study of cytomegalovirus exposure and HLA in healthy donors. The primer mix had 60 Vbeta and 13 Jbeta primers. The method was immunoSEQ multiplex PCR; TCRdb's version includes in-frame clones alone and lacks a portion of them. The table lists roughly 120,000 clones, about 61% of them singletons. The sequenced sample was PBMCs. These receptors all come from a woman aged 25 to 39 in good health and CMV-seronegative.

The chain carries TRBV28 and TRBJ2-5, with D possibly being TRBD2 (6 bases). Trimming took off 4 bases at V and 8 bases at J, with 14 bases between the two ends. Germline assignment: CDR1 MDHEN and CDR2 SYDVKM. The CDR3 is made up of 13 amino acids. This chain's CDR3 is CASSSPGRRTQYF. Here the CDR3 DNA reads TGTGCCAGCAGTTCACCAGGGAGGAGAACCCAGTACTTC.

The genes are TRBV18 and TRBJ1-6; D might be TRBD1 (5 bases). The CDR3 length is 20 residues. Germline values: CDR1 KGHSH, CDR2 LQKENI. V was clipped by 2 bases and J by 0 bases, with 20 bases between them. CDR3 nucleotide sequence: TGTGCCAGCTCACCAACACCAGGGTCGTTAAGGGGCTCCTATAATTCACCCCTCCACTTT. It yields the protein CASSPTPGSLRGSYNSPLHF.

The rearrangement joins TRBV5-1 to TRBJ2-3; no clear D. The CDR3 loop spans 13 amino acids. Germline lookup yields CDR1 SGHRS and CDR2 YFSETQ. The V end was cut by 1 base, the J end by 6 bases, with 9 bases between. CDR3 sequence reads: CASSLSSVDTQYF. The CDR3 bases are TGCGCCAGCAGCTTGTCTAGTGTGGATACGCAGTATTTT.

The V call is TRBV27, the J call TRBJ1-2; perhaps TRBD1 as D (5 bases). The CDR3 has 13 amino acids. Germline CDR1 reads MNHEY; CDR2 reads SMNVEV (reference sequence). Trimming took off 5 bases at V and 5 bases at J, with 12 bases between the two ends. For the CDR3, the DNA is TGTGCCAGCAGTCAGACTGGGGCGTATGGCTACACCTTC. It yields the protein CASSQTGAYGYTF.

In its sample, this clone was seen a few times. The genes are TRBV5-4 and TRBJ2-3, with a tentative D call TRBD2 (6 bases). The V and J ends lost 5 bases and 4 bases respectively, with 14 bases between them. The CDR3 covers 14 residues. CDR1 is SGHNT and CDR2 is YYREEE in the germline V gene (reference sequence). The CDR3 DNA sequence: TGTGCCAGCAGTTCGGGACTCCCAGCAGATACGCAGTATTTT. Translated: CASSSGLPADTQYF.

There are a few counts of this clone. The chain combines TRBV5-4 with TRBJ1-4, with D possibly matching TRBD1 (5 bases). The germline V gene has CDR1 SGHNT and CDR2 YYREEE (reference sequence). Trimming removed 3 bases from V and 7 bases from J, with 16 bases in between. The CDR3 has 15 residues. Written as DNA, the CDR3 is TGTGCCAGCAGCTCGGGGCGGGGCCTTGGTGAAAAACTGTTTTTT. Its translation: CASSSGRGLGEKLFF.

V usage is TRBV21-1 and J usage is TRBJ2-3; the table's D call, TRBD2, has no DNA check behind it. TRBV21-1 is a pseudogene segment. There are 14 residues in the CDR3. The CDR3 sequence is CASFLSVVLDTQYF. The CDR3 DNA follows: TGTGCCAGCTTCCTCTCTGTAGTTCTGGATACGCAGTATTTT.

For the CDR3, the DNA is TGTGCCAGCAGTGTGGACAGGGGGCTCCGACAGCCCCAGCATTTT. Translated: CASSVDRGLRQPQHF. This chain links TRBV28 with TRBJ1-5, with 11 bases aligning to TRBD1. The CDR3 loop spans 15 amino acids. The V segment lost 5 bases and the J segment 7 bases; nucleotides outside the gene matches: 7. Germline V gives CDR1 MDHEN, CDR2 SYDVKM.

A few counts support this clone. The V gene is TRBV5-1, the J gene TRBJ2-5, with D possibly TRBD2 on 5 matching bases. The CDR3 sequence is 13 residues long. V lost 0 bases to trimming and J lost 3 bases, with 6 bases between them. Per germline, CDR1 SGHRS and CDR2 YFSETQ. The CDR3 region has the DNA TGCGCCAGCAGCTTGGGACTAAAAGAGACCCAGTACTTC. Its translation is CASSLGLKETQYF.

This clone showed up just a few times. The chain joins TRBV7-2 to TRBJ2-5; 7 bases are a match to TRBD1. This CDR3 comprises 14 residues. Germline CDR1 reads SGHTA; CDR2 reads FQGNSA. V lost 3 bases, J lost 4 bases, and 5 bases stayed unmatched. The CDR3 DNA reads as TGTGCCAGCAGCTTCAACAGGGGTTCAGAGACCCAGTACTTC. This translates into CASSFNRGSETQYF.

This clone was picked up a small number of times. The chain employs TRBV5-6 and TRBJ2-7; 16 nucleotides line up with TRBD2. Germline CDR1 reads SGHDT; CDR2 reads YYEEEE. V shed 4 bases, J shed 4 bases, and the junction held 2 bases outside the gene matches. This CDR3 comprises 15 residues. Here the CDR3 DNA reads TGTGCCAGCAGCCCGGGACTAGCGGGAGGGTACGAGCAGTACTTC. Translated, it gives CASSPGLAGGYEQYF.

The chain joins TRBV7-3 to TRBJ2-3, with D tentatively TRBD2 (6 bases). The CDR3 runs 14 residues. Germline CDR1 SGHTA, CDR2 FQGTGA. Trimming removed 4 bases at V and 5 bases at J, with 13 bases between. CDR3 residues: CASSSTGVGDTQYF. For the CDR3, the DNA is TGTGCCAGCAGCTCAACGGGAGTAGGAGATACGCAGTATTTT.

The chain is built from TRBV11-2 and TRBJ2-7, with 8 bases identical to TRBD2. J was trimmed by 3 bases and V by 5 bases; bases with no gene match: 12. CDR1 and CDR2 from the germline V gene are SGHAT and FQNNGV. The CDR3 runs 16 residues. The chain's CDR3 is CASSPVPSGRVYEQYF. The DNA of the CDR3 is TGTGCCAGCAGCCCCGTCCCCTCCGGGAGGGTCTACGAGCAGTACTTC.

The CDR3 DNA reads as TGTGCCATCAGTGAGTCGACAGGGAGCTATGGCTACACCTTC. Translated, it gives CAISESTGSYGYTF. The chain joins TRBV10-3 to TRBJ1-2, with 7 bases aligning to TRBD1. J was trimmed by 4 bases and V by 0 bases; bases with no gene match: 2. The V gene's germline CDR1 is ENHRY and CDR2 SYGVKD. CDR3 length equals 14 residues.

There are a few counts of this clone. The rearrangement uses TRBV5-1 and TRBJ1-1, with D uncertain. V was cut by 6 bases and J by 2 bases, with 8 bases left in between. The CDR3 length is 12 residues. From germline, CDR1 is SGHRS and CDR2 YFSETQ. CDR3: CASNEGNTEAFF. CDR3 nucleotides: TGCGCCAGCAATGAGGGTAACACTGAAGCTTTCTTT. The whole variable domain, filled in from reference TRBV5-1 and TRBJ1-1, reads KAGVTQTPRYLIKTRGQQVTLSCSPISGHRSVSWYQQTPGQGLQFLFEYFSETQRNKGNFPGRFSGRQFSNSRSEMNVSTLELGDSALYLCASNEGNTEAFFGQGTRLTVV.

This clone has only one observation. J is TRBJ1-3 and V is TRBV6-6; D is uncertain. The germline V gene encodes CDR1 MNHNY and CDR2 SVGAGI (reference sequence). The V end was cut by 2 bases, the J end by 0 bases, with 11 bases between. The CDR3 is 16 amino acids. The CDR3 region has the DNA TGTGCCAGCAGTTACAGTGACACTTCCTCTGGAAACACCATATATTTT. This codes for CASSYSDTSSGNTIYF.

This clone was seen only a few times. The chain couples TRBV7-6 to TRBJ2-1; 13 bases fit TRBD2. The V gene end was trimmed by 5 bases and the J gene end by 8 bases; junction bases not matched to a gene: 9. CDR3 length: 16 amino acids. CDR1 SGHVS and CDR2 FNYEAQ come from the germline V gene. The DNA for the CDR3 is TGTGCCAGCAGCGGACCGGGACTAGCGGGATTGCATGAGCAGTTCTTC. This encodes CASSGPGLAGLHEQFF.

This chain uses TRBV5-4 with TRBJ2-5, with a weak D call TRBD2 (5 bases). V was cut by 0 bases and J by 5 bases, with 26 bases left in between. CDR1 and CDR2 (germline): SGHNT, YYREEE (reference sequence). The CDR3 runs 19 residues. The CDR3 loop reads CASSLDGGKGRENGETQYF. The CDR3 DNA reads as TGTGCCAGCAGCTTGGATGGAGGTAAAGGGAGAGAAAACGGGGAGACCCAGTACTTC.

The chain has TRBV7-2 and TRBJ2-1, with D perhaps TRBD1 (5 bases). With 1 base removed from V and 6 bases from J, the gap between germline ends came to 19 bases. The CDR3 is 17 residues long. The germline V gene encodes CDR1 SGHTA and CDR2 FQGNSA. CDR3 protein: CASSLDWGGAGPNEQFF. In DNA, the CDR3 is TGTGCCAGCAGCTTAGACTGGGGCGGAGCCGGACCCAATGAGCAGTTCTTC.